This record looks at one T cell receptor beta chain sequence and its context. These data belong to a study of T cells in Graves' hyperthyroidism and ophthalmopathy. TCR beta CDR3 regions were amplified from RNA. A set of HTBI primers served as the primers for a first-round RT-PCR of the TCR CDR3. MiXCR, applied by TCRdb to the multiplex PCR reads, yields one record per CDR3 protein. The sample lists fewer than 450,000 distinct CDR3 sequences; about a sixth were seen once. CDR3 length: 17 residues. V lost 5 bases to trimming and J lost 4 bases; unmatched junction nucleotides: 13. Sequencing was performed on blood. The chain employs TRBV12-3 or TRBV12-4 and TRBJ2-2, with 7 positions matching TRBD1. The TCR comes from a woman between 25 and 40 years old with Graves' hyperthyroidism that later progressed to Graves' ophthalmopathy. The CDR3 region has the DNA TGTGCCAGCAGTCACGACAGGGAGTATCCCCCCACCGGGGAGCTGTTTTTT. Amino acid sequence: CASSHDREYPPTGELFF.